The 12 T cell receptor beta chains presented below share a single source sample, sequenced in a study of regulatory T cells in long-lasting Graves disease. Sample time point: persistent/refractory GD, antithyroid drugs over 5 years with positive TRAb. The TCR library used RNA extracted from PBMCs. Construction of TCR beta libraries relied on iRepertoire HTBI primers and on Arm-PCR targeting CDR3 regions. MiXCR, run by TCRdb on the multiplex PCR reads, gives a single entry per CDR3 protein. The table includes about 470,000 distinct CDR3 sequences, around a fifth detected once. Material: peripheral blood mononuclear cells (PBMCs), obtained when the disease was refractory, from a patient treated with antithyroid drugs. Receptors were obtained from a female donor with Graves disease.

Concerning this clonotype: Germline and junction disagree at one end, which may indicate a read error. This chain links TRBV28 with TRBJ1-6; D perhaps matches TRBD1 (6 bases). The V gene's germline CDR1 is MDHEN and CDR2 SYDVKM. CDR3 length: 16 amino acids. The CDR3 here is CASSLEPGAYNSPLYF. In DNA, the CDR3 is TGTGCCAGCAGTTTAGAGCCAGGGGCCTATAATTCACCCCTCTACTTT.

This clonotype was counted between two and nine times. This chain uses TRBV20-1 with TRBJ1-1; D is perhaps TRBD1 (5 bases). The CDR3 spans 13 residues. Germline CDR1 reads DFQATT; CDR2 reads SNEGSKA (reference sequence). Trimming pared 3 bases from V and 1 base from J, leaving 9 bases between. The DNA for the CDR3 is TGCAGTGCTAGGCTCGGACAGAACACTGAAGCTTTCTTT. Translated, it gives CSARLGQNTEAFF.

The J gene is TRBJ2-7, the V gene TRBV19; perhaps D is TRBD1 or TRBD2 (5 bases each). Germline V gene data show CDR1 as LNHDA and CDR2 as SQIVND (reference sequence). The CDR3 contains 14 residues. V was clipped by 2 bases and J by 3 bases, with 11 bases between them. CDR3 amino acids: CASSIKWDLYEQYF. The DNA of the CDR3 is TGTGCCAGTAGTATAAAGTGGGACCTCTACGAGCAGTACTTC.

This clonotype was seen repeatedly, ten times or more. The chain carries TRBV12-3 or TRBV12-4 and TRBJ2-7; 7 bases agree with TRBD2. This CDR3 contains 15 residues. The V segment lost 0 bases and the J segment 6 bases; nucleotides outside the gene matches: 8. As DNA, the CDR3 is TGTGCCAGCAGTTTAGCGGGAGGGATGTTACCCGAGCAGTACTTC. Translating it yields CASSLAGGMLPEQYF.

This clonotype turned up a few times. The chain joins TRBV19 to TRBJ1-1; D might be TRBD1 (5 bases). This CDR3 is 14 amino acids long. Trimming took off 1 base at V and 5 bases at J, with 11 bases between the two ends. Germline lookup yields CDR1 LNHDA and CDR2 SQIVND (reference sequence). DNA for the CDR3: TGTGCCAGTAGTATAGCAGGGACGCGAACTGAAGCTTTCTTT. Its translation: CASSIAGTRTEAFF.

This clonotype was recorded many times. The CDR3 sequence: CASSGGPQHF. DNA of the CDR3: TGTGCCAGCAGTGGGGGGCCCCAGCATTTT. This chain joins TRBV12-3 or TRBV12-4 and TRBJ1-5; a weak D match, TRBD1 (5 bases). CDR3 size: 10 residues. Trimming took 5 bases from V and 9 from J, leaving 5 bases between them.

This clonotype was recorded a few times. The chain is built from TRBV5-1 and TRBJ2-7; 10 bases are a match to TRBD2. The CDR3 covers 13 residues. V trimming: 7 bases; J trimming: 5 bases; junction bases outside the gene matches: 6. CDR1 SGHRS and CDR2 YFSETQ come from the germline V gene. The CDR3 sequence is CASAGTSDHEQYF. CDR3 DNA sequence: TGCGCCAGCGCCGGGACTAGCGACCACGAGCAGTACTTC.

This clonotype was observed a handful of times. The CDR3 spells CATSDSNHMDIQETQYF. In DNA form, the CDR3 reads TGTGCCACCAGTGATTCAAACCACATGGACATCCAAGAGACCCAGTACTTC. J is TRBJ2-5 and V is TRBV24-1, with D possibly being TRBD1 (5 bases). V lost 2 bases, J lost 1 base, and 16 bases lay in between. Germline loops: CDR1 KGHDR, CDR2 SFDVKD. The CDR3 length is 17 residues.

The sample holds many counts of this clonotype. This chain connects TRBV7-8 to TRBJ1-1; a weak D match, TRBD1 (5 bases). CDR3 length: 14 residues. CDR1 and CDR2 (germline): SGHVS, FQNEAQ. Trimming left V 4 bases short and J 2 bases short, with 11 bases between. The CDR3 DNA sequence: TGTGCCAGCAGCTCGACAGCGCGAAACACTGAAGCTTTCTTT. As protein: CASSSTARNTEAFF.

Here the CDR3 DNA reads TGCGCCAGCAGCTTGAAGGAGCGGGGACGCACCGGGGAGCTGTTTTTT. Its protein product is CASSLKERGRTGELFF. V usage is TRBV5-1 and J usage is TRBJ2-2; the match to TRBD2 covers 7 bases. Trimming took 1 base from V and 4 from J; bases not matched to a gene: 7. In germline, CDR1 is SGHRS, CDR2 YFSETQ. The CDR3 runs to 16 residues. The full variable domain, with the rest looked up from reference TRBV5-1 and TRBJ2-2, is KAGVTQTPRYLIKTRGQQVTLSCSPISGHRSVSWYQQTPGQGLQFLFEYFSETQRNKGNFPGRFSGRQFSNSRSEMNVSTLELGDSALYLCASSLKERGRTGELFFGEGSRLTVL.

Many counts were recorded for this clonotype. The CDR3 nucleotides read TGTGCCAGCCTAGGTCTAGCAGTACAAGAGACCCAGTACTTC. It specifies CASLGLAVQETQYF. The chain uses TRBV12-3 or TRBV12-4 and TRBJ2-5; the D gene is possibly TRBD2 (5 bases). V gave up 8 bases and J gave up 2 bases, with 15 bases separating them. The CDR3 is made up of 14 amino acids.

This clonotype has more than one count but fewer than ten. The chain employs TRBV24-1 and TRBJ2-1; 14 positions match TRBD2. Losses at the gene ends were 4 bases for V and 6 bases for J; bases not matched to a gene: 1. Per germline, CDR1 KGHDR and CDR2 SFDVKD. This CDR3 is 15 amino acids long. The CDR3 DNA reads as TGTGCCACCAGTGAAGGACTAGCGGGAGGCAATGAGCAGTTCTTC. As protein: CATSEGLAGGNEQFF.